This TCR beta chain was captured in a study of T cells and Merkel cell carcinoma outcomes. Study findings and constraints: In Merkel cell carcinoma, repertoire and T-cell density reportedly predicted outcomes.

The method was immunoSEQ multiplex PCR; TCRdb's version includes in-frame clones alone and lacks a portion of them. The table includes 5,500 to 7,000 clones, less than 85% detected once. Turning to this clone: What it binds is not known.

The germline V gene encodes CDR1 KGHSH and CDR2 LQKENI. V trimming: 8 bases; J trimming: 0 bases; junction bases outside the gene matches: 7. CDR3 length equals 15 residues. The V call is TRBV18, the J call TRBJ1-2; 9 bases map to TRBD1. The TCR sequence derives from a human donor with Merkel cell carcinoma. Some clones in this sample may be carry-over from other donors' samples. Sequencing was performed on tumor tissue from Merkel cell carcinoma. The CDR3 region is CASTGQGNSNYGYTF. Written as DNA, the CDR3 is TGTGCCAGCACCGGACAGGGGAATTCTAACTATGGCTACACCTTC.